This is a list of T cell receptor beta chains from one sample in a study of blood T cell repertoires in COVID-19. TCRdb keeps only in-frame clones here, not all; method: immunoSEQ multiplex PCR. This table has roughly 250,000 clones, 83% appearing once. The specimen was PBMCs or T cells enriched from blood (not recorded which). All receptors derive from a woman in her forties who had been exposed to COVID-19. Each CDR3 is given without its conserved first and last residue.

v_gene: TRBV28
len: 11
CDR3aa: ASTHRGLYGYT

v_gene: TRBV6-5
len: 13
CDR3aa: ASSGQGVGTGELF

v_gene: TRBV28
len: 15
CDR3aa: ASSLLAGGLGTTEAF

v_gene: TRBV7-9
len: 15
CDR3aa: ASSLVRLQGDNYEQY

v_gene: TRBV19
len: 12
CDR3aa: ATGTGEVNYGYT

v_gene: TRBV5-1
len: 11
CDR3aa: ASSSTGGETQY

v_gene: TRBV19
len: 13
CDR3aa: ASRGGRDRQVGAF

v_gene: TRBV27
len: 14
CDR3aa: ASSVLGQGGTDTQY

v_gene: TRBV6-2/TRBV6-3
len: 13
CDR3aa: ASSPIAGSTDTQY

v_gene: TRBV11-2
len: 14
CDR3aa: ASSPRTGHSGNTIY

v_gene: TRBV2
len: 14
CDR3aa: ASGGRGMAGTDTQY

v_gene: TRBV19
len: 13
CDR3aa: ASSILTGGGETQY

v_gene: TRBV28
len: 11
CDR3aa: ASSVQAHYGYT

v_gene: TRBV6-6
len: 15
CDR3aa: ASSPIGGFAYNSPLH

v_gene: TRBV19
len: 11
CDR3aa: ASSTQIYQPQH

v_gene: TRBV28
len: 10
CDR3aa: ASTGLHGEQY

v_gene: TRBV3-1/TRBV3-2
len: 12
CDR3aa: ASSHDGTKETQY

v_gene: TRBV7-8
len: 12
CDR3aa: ASSLERGANGYT

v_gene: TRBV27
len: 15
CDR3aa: ASSTRTGPHSNQPQH

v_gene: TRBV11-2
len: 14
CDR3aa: ASSPGLALSTDTQY

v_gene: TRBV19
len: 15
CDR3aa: ASSYWASSSYNSPLH

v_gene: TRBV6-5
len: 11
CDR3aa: ASNPGSNQPQH

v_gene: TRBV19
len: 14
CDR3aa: ASSIGQAFTNTEAF

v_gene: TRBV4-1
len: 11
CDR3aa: ASSQVRSGELF

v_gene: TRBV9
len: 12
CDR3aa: ASSAGLAGGELF

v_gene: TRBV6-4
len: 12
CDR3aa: ASSPGGSNEKLF

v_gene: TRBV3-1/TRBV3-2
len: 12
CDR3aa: ASSHVGGDYGYT

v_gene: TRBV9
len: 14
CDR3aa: ASSVAPDSRQETQY

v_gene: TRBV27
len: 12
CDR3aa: ASSPSGVDYGYT

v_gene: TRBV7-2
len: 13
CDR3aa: ASSLNSLSSYEQY

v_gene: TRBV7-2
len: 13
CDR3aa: ASSFSVTGGYGYT

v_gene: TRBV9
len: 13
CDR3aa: ASSPGTSGLGTQY

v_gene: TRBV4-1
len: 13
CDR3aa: ASSQEEGSRQPQH

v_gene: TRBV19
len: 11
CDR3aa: ASSSQGYSPLH

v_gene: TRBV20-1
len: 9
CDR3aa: SHVHGETQY

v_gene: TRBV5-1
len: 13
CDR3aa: ASSYSRGDQETQY

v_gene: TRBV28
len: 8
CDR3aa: ATIQETQY

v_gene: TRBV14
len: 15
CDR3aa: ASSHKPGEEITDTQY

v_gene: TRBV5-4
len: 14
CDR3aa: ASSFGGSNSNEKLF

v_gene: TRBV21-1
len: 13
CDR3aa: ASTEEQGAHETQY

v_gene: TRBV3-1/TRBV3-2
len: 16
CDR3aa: ASSLGLAGDLSYNEQF

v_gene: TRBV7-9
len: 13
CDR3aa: ASSLAGWRIYGYT

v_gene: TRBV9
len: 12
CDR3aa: ASNRDANTGELF

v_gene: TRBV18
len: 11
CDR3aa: ASSPRGRTEAF

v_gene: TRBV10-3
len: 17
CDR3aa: AIRPRGGDRADSGNTIY

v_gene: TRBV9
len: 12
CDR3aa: ASSVDERVVSYT

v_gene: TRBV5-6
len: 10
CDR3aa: ASSTGGQAQY

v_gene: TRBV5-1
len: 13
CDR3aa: ASSLGTENSYEQY

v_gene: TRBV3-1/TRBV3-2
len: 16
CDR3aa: ASSQRRQPRSGANVLT

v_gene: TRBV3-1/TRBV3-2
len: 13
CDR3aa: ASSPGQGGAYGYT

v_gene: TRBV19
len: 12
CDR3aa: ATTSRRTNEKLF

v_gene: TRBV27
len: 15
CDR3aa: ASSSTYKQGHNSPLH

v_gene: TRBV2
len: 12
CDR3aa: ASQFGTNKNIQY

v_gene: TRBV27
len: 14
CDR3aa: ASSSRGLQGTGELF